The rows below give T cell receptor beta chains drawn from one sample of a study of blood T cell repertoires in COVID-19. Assay used: immunoSEQ multiplex PCR; TCRdb lists only in-frame clones, some missing. The sample consists of fewer than 150,000 clones, approximately 80% of them appearing once. Input material: peripheral blood. These TCRs come from a woman of 80 years or more in a cohort sampled during active or convalescent COVID-19. CDR3s include the opening cysteine and the closing phenylalanine or tryptophan. Each record gives: V gene, clone size, D gene, J gene, CDR3 protein, CDR3 DNA. The D gene is left open where the match is weak. The listing skips clone size in some rows; elsewhere it reads once, few, many or a size class.

TRBV6-2/TRBV6-3	once	-	TRBJ2-2	CASSLYKGTHTGELFF	TGTGCCAGCAGCCTTTATAAGGGGACTCACACCGGGGAGCTGTTTTTT
TRBV4-1	-	TRBD1	TRBJ2-2	CASSLRDRGRLKDGELFF	TGCGCCAGCAGCCTCCGGGACAGGGGGCGCCTAAAGGACGGGGAGCTGTTTTTT
TRBV3-1/TRBV3-2	-	-	TRBJ2-5	CASSLSVETQYF	TGTGCCAGCAGCCTTTCGGTAGAGACCCAGTACTTC
TRBV18	-	-	TRBJ1-1	CASSSDLNTEAFF	TGTGCCAGCTCATCAGATTTGAACACTGAAGCTTTCTTT
TRBV14	-	TRBD1	TRBJ2-3	CASSTNRGPTDTQYF	TGTGCCAGCAGTACAAACAGGGGGCCGACAGATACGCAGTATTTT
TRBV6-6	few	-	TRBJ1-5	CASSYSGGKNQPQHF	TGTGCCAGCAGTTACTCGGGGGGAAAGAATCAGCCCCAGCATTTT
TRBV5-5	-	TRBD2	TRBJ2-1	CASSFSGGEQFF	TGTGCCAGCAGCTTTAGCGGGGGAGAGCAGTTCTTC
TRBV18	-	-	TRBJ1-1	CASSLVGIVTEAFF	TGTGCCAGCTCACTGGTCGGGATTGTTACAGAAGCTTTCTTT
TRBV6-5	once	TRBD1	TRBJ1-1	CASAHRGRVTEAFF	TGTGCCAGCGCCCACAGGGGGCGCGTCACTGAAGCTTTCTTT
TRBV5-1	-	-	TRBJ2-2	CASSFRWNTGELFF	TGCGCCAGCAGCTTTAGATGGAACACCGGGGAGCTGTTTTTT
TRBV5-1	-	TRBD1	TRBJ2-1	CASSLQGADEQFF	TGCGCCAGCAGCCTCCAGGGGGCGGATGAGCAGTTCTTC
TRBV5-1	-	-	TRBJ2-5	CASSLPARGSETQYF	TGCGCCAGCAGCTTGCCAGCCAGGGGATCGGAGACCCAGTACTTC
TRBV28	-	-	TRBJ2-5	CASSYQGLETQYF	TGTGCCAGCAGTTATCAGGGGCTGGAGACCCAGTACTTC
TRBV7-2	-	TRBD2	TRBJ2-5	CASSPNPRAGGPSETQYF	TGTGCCAGCAGCCCCAACCCCCGTGCGGGGGGGCCTTCAGAGACCCAGTACTTC
TRBV7-3	-	TRBD1	TRBJ1-3	CASSTGQPSGGNTIYF	TGTGCCAGCAGCACGGGACAGCCGTCAGGCGGAAACACCATATATTTT
TRBV2	-	-	TRBJ1-1	CASSEGADEAFF	TGTGCCAGCAGTGAAGGGGCAGATGAAGCTTTCTTT
TRBV5-6	-	TRBD1	TRBJ1-1	CASSRGSRGRISRTEAFF	TGTGCCAGCAGCCGGGGGAGTAGGGGGCGCATAAGTAGGACTGAAGCTTTCTTT
TRBV7-8	-	TRBD1	TRBJ1-2	CASSPRTGGSNYGYTF	TGTGCCAGCAGCCCAAGGACAGGGGGCAGTAACTATGGCTACACCTTC
TRBV21-1	many	-	TRBJ1-2	CASSSRGHQRDYGYTF	TGTGCCAGCAGCTCCCGTGGGCACCAAAGAGACTATGGCTACACCTTC
TRBV3-1/TRBV3-2	-	-	TRBJ1-2	CASSQLNYGYTF	TGTGCCAGCAGCCAGCTAAACTATGGCTACACCTTC
TRBV5-1	-	-	TRBJ2-3	CASSLVADTQYF	TGCGCCAGCAGCTTGGTCGCAGATACGCAGTATTTT
TRBV18	once	-	TRBJ1-2	CASSPLQGADGYTF	TGTGCCAGCTCACCACTTCAGGGCGCGGATGGCTACACCTTC
TRBV19	once	-	TRBJ1-1	CASSIRVGSGEHEAFF	TGTGCCAGTAGTATTCGTGTGGGCAGTGGTGAACATGAAGCTTTCTTT
TRBV19	-	TRBD1	TRBJ1-5	CASTDRAQPQHF	TGTGCCAGTACCGACAGGGCCCAGCCCCAGCATTTT
TRBV6-6	once	-	TRBJ1-2	CASSYDQRQGYTF	TGTGCCAGCAGTTACGATCAGCGCCAAGGCTACACCTTC
TRBV7-9	-	TRBD1	TRBJ1-1	CASSPQGVGNTEAFF	TGTGCCAGCAGCCCACAGGGGGTGGGGAACACTGAAGCTTTCTTT
TRBV7-2	-	-	TRBJ1-1	CASRRQWGTEAFF	TGTGCCAGCAGGCGACAGTGGGGCACTGAAGCTTTCTTT
TRBV6-5	-	-	TRBJ2-5	CASSYSSGVRQYF	TGTGCCAGCAGTTACTCGTCCGGGGTCCGCCAGTACTTC
TRBV6-1	-	-	TRBJ1-2	CASSELPQNYGYTF	TGTGCCAGCAGTGAACTCCCACAGAACTATGGCTACACCTTC
TRBV6-5	-	TRBD1	TRBJ2-1	CASSYDRGNEQFF	TGTGCCAGCAGTTATGACAGGGGAAATGAGCAGTTCTTC
TRBV19	-	-	TRBJ2-5	CASPKLGHFQETQYF	TGTGCCAGTCCCAAGTTGGGACACTTCCAAGAGACCCAGTACTTC
TRBV28	few	-	TRBJ2-3	CASSFRGDTQYF	TGTGCCAGCTCCTTCAGGGGAGATACGCAGTATTTT
TRBV11-2	-	-	TRBJ2-5	CASSLVDYEYTTQYF	TGTGCCAGCAGCTTAGTTGACTACGAATATACGACCCAGTACTTC
TRBV7-2	-	-	TRBJ1-3	CASSLVPGLYSGNTIYF	TGTGCCAGCAGCTTAGTACCCGGACTATACTCTGGAAACACCATATATTTT
TRBV28	-	TRBD2	TRBJ2-5	CASRDGGATETQYF	TGTGCCAGCAGGGACGGGGGGGCGACGGAGACCCAGTACTTC
TRBV27	-	-	TRBJ1-4	CASSSPRANEKLFF	TGTGCCAGCAGTTCCCCCAGGGCTAATGAAAAACTGTTTTTT
TRBV9	-	TRBD1	TRBJ2-1	CASSVNPGQGLNEQFF	TGTGCCAGCAGCGTAAACCCGGGACAGGGGTTAAATGAGCAGTTCTTC
TRBV5-1	-	TRBD1	TRBJ2-2	CASSLPTGGDTGELFF	TGCGCCAGCAGCCTCCCGACAGGGGGCGACACCGGGGAGCTGTTTTTT
TRBV11-2	few	TRBD1	TRBJ1-3	CASTWGQGDTIYF	TGTGCCAGCACCTGGGGACAGGGAGACACCATATATTTT
TRBV28	-	-	TRBJ1-2	CASSSTNYGYTF	TGTGCCAGCAGTTCAACTAACTATGGCTACACCTTC
TRBV5-1	-	-	TRBJ1-4	CASRPTGSNEKLFF	TGCGCCAGCAGACCAACAGGGAGTAATGAAAAACTGTTTTTT
TRBV27	once	-	TRBJ1-1	CASSRTAVGTEAFF	TGTGCCAGCAGTCGCACAGCCGTTGGTACTGAAGCTTTCTTT
TRBV7-3	-	TRBD2	TRBJ2-1	CASSLTAGYEQFF	TGTGCCAGCAGCTTAACAGCGGGGTATGAGCAGTTCTTC
TRBV28	-	-	TRBJ1-1	CASSGRGTANTEAFF	TGTGCCAGCAGTGGGAGGGGAACCGCGAACACTGAAGCTTTCTTT
TRBV18	-	-	TRBJ2-3	CASSPPNARLDGTQYF	TGTGCCAGCTCACCACCCAACGCGCGGCTAGACGGTACGCAGTATTTT
TRBV7-3	-	TRBD1	TRBJ2-1	CASSSTGDGYNEQFF	TGTGCCAGCAGCTCGACAGGGGATGGTTACAATGAGCAGTTCTTC
TRBV7-3	-	-	TRBJ1-1	CASSQFMNTEAFF	TGTGCCAGCAGCCAGTTCATGAACACTGAAGCTTTCTTT
TRBV19	once	-	TRBJ1-4	CASSIRGGDEKLFF	TGTGCCAGTAGTATTCGGGGGGGCGATGAAAAACTGTTTTTT
TRBV7-9	-	TRBD2	TRBJ2-3	CASSSNLAGRTDTQYF	TGTGCCAGCAGCTCTAACCTAGCGGGGAGAACAGATACGCAGTATTTT
TRBV18	-	-	TRBJ1-2	CASSRLETANYGYTF	TGTGCCAGCTCACGCCTTGAGACAGCTAACTATGGCTACACCTTC
TRBV20-1	-	-	TRBJ1-2	CSVRSYGYTF	TGCAGTGTTCGTAGCTATGGCTACACCTTC
TRBV30	-	-	TRBJ1-2	CAWSREGVSGYTF	TGTGCCTGGAGTCGGGAGGGGGTGAGTGGCTACACCTTC